This T cell receptor (beta chain) was identified during a study of T cells after yellow fever vaccination. Germline assignment: CDR1 SGHRS and CDR2 YFSETQ. The germline V and J ends were trimmed by 4 bases and 6 bases, with 16 bases remaining between them. The CDR3 covers 14 residues. This clonotype was counted at least ten times. Its matching antigen is unknown. Study-level results: The study re-detected most primary-vaccination clones after the booster (nearly 97% CD4, around 90% CD8). A weaker secondary response peaked on day 5, the primary on day 15.

Template-switching 5'RACE yielded the TCR cDNA; a universal primer site and UMIs were added in the process. TCRdb processed the 5' RACE reads anew with MiXCR; each CDR3 protein has one entry. The sample yields roughly 310,000 distinct CDR3 sequences, roughly 4% seen once. V gene TRBV5-1 combines with J gene TRBJ2-5; D is possibly TRBD2 (5 bases). This specimen was PBMCs, taken on the day of the yellow fever booster vaccination. The source of this sequence is a man in his late teens or twenties who received the YFV17D yellow fever vaccine. The CDR3 spells CASSPLEDWKTQYF. The CDR3 region has the DNA TGCGCCAGCAGCCCCTTAGAGGACTGGAAGACCCAGTACTTC.